Listed below are T cell receptor beta chains from one sample, sequenced in a study of shared clonotypes between healthy human individuals. The method was immunoSEQ multiplex PCR; TCRdb's version includes in-frame clones alone and lacks a portion of them. The data show about 990,000 clones, 78% seen once. Material for sequencing was memory CD4+ T cells from PBMCs. These receptors were collected from a man between 18 and 29 years old in good health. Some clones in this sample may be carry-over from other donors' samples. Each CDR3 is given with its conserved first and last residue. D genes are given only for firm matches. The size field is filled for only some rows; it gives once, few, many or a size class.

abundance | d_gene | j_gene | v_gene | CDR3nt | CDR3aa
few | - | TRBJ1-1 | TRBV6-1 | TGTGCCAGCAATCGACTGAGGACTGAAGCTTTCTTT | CASNRLRTEAFF
- | TRBD1 | TRBJ1-2 | TRBV18 | TGTGCCAGCTCACCACCGTCGTCAGGGGGCGGCTATGGCTACACCTTC | CASSPPSSGGGYGYTF
few | - | TRBJ1-4 | TRBV28 | TGTGCCAGCAGTTTTGATGGGACTAATGAAAAACTGTTTTTT | CASSFDGTNEKLFF
many | TRBD1 | TRBJ1-1 | TRBV2 | TGTGCCAGCAGGGACAGGGGCTTTCTGAACACTGAAGCTTTCTTT | CASRDRGFLNTEAFF
- | - | TRBJ1-2 | TRBV6-1 | TGTGCCAGCACCCCCGGAACAGTGACCTATGGCTACACCTTC | CASTPGTVTYGYTF
- | TRBD2 | TRBJ2-1 | TRBV30 | TGTGCCTGGAGTAAGGGACTAGCGGGAGGGAATGAGCAGTTCTTC | CAWSKGLAGGNEQFF
- | TRBD2 | TRBJ2-1 | TRBV27 | TGTGCCAGCAGTCTAGAGACTAGCCGAGTGCCCTACAATGAGCAGTTCTTC | CASSLETSRVPYNEQFF
once | TRBD1 | TRBJ2-2 | TRBV12-5 | TGTGCTAGTGGCACCGGTAGGGGGACAGGGGGAACCGGGGAGCTGTTTTTT | CASGTGRGTGGTGELFF
- | - | TRBJ2-5 | TRBV19 | TGTGCCAGTAGTATAGGAGGGGTGAGCGGCCTCTTGGGAGAGACCCAGTACTTC | CASSIGGVSGLLGETQYF
- | - | TRBJ2-7 | TRBV15 | TGTGCCACCAGCAGAGACAGCAGAACCTACGAGCAGTACTTC | CATSRDSRTYEQYF
once | TRBD1 | TRBJ1-1 | TRBV2 | TGTGCCAGCAGGGGGGGGACAGATGGAGCTTTCTTT | CASRGGTDGAFF
once | - | TRBJ1-4 | TRBV5-4 | TGTGCCAGCAGCCCTGGACAGCCCGCTGAAAAACTGTTTTTT | CASSPGQPAEKLFF
- | - | TRBJ2-5 | TRBV18 | TGTGCCAGCTCACCACCATACATGGAGGGAGAGACCCAGTACTTC | CASSPPYMEGETQYF
once | TRBD2 | TRBJ2-3 | TRBV25-1 | TGTGCCAGCGGGACTAGCGGGTGGAGTGGAGATACGCAGTATTTT | CASGTSGWSGDTQYF
- | - | TRBJ1-5 | TRBV28 | TGTGCCAGCAGTTTCCCCAGGGTTGACCAGCCCCAGCATTTT | CASSFPRVDQPQHF
- | - | TRBJ2-3 | TRBV6-1 | TGTGCCAGCAGTGAAGCGGGTTGGTTCGGCCCAGATACGCAGTATTTT | CASSEAGWFGPDTQYF
- | TRBD2 | TRBJ2-2 | TRBV7-2 | TGTGCCAGCAGCCAGGGACTAGCGGCCACCGGGGAGCTGTTTTTT | CASSQGLAATGELFF
- | - | TRBJ2-2 | TRBV10-2 | TGCGCCAGCAGTGAGGTGGTTAGGTTAGAAGGCTCCGGGGAGCTGTTTTTT | CASSEVVRLEGSGELFF
- | TRBD1 | TRBJ2-6 | TRBV7-2 | TGTGCCAGCAGACCCGGACAGGGCCTCTCCATGGGGGCCAACGTCCTGACTTTC | CASRPGQGLSMGANVLTF
- | - | TRBJ1-4 | TRBV28 | TGTGCCAGCCACGCGGTAAATAATGAAAAACTGTTTTTT | CASHAVNNEKLFF
once | TRBD1 | TRBJ2-5 | TRBV5-1 | TGCGCCAGCAGCTTCGGACCCACAGGGGAAGAGACCCAGTACTTC | CASSFGPTGEETQYF
- | TRBD2 | TRBJ2-1 | TRBV2 | TGTGCCAGCATGGGTGACACTAGCGGAAGGCAGTTCTTC | CASMGDTSGRQFF
many | - | TRBJ2-7 | TRBV5-4 | TGTGCCAGCAGCCTCTCCTCCATCCACGAGCAGTACTTC | CASSLSSIHEQYF
- | - | TRBJ2-4 | TRBV10-1 | TGCGCCAGCAGAGAGACGGGGGTCCTCTATTGGTACTTC | CASRETGVLYWYF
- | - | TRBJ1-5 | TRBV7-6 | TGTGCCAGCAGCTTCGACAGTCACAGGCCCCAGCATTTT | CASSFDSHRPQHF
- | - | TRBJ2-1 | TRBV4-3 | TGCGCCAGCAGCCAAGAACCCGGGAGTGGGAATGAGCAGTTCTTC | CASSQEPGSGNEQFF
many | TRBD2 | TRBJ2-3 | TRBV5-4 | TGTGCCAGCAGTCGTGGACTAGCGGGAGTCACAGATACGCAGTATTTT | CASSRGLAGVTDTQYF
- | - | TRBJ1-5 | TRBV15 | TGTGCCACCAGCAGAGAGGTTAGCAATCAGCCCCAGCATTTT | CATSREVSNQPQHF